A selection of T cell receptor beta chains follows, all from one sample in a study of relationships among human T cell subsets. TCRdb used MiXCR to reprocess the multiplex PCR reads, holding one entry per CDR3 protein. The sample has more than 8,500 distinct CDR3 sequences, roughly 54% seen once. The sample taken for sequencing was memory T cells sorted from blood. The origin of the receptors is a man aged 35 to 55 in good health. Each CDR3 is given with its conserved first and last residue. A D gene is named only where the DNA matches it firmly. Not all rows give a size; the values are once, few, many and, for expanded clones, a class.

CDR3nt	CDR3aa	j_gene	d_gene	v_gene	abundance
TGTGCCAGCAGTGACGGATTGACTAGTAATGAGCAGTTCTTC	CASSDGLTSNEQFF	TRBJ2-1	.	TRBV6-4	few
TGCAGTGCTAGGGAGGGGGCCAGGGAGACCCAGTACTTC	CSAREGARETQYF	TRBJ2-5	.	TRBV20-1	.
TGTGCCAGTAGTATAGATCATCGGAGCAATGAGCAGTTCTTC	CASSIDHRSNEQFF	TRBJ2-1	.	TRBV19	.
TGCGCCAGCAGCGAGGGGACACCTCGTCGGGGCGAGCAGTACTTC	CASSEGTPRRGEQYF	TRBJ2-7	.	TRBV4-1	.
TGCAGTGCGGCACAAGAATCCTACGAGCAGTACTTC	CSAAQESYEQYF	TRBJ2-7	.	TRBV20-1	few
TGTGCCAGCAGCTTCCAGCCATCCGGCACAGATACGCAGTATTTT	CASSFQPSGTDTQYF	TRBJ2-3	.	TRBV7-8	.
TGTGCCAGCAGGAGACAGGATAAAGCTACCGCCGAGCAGTACTTC	CASRRQDKATAEQYF	TRBJ2-7	.	TRBV28	.
TGCGCCAGCAGCGAAGTCCCCCCTCAGACTAGCGGGAGTGCCAATGAGCAGTTCTTC	CASSEVPPQTSGSANEQFF	TRBJ2-1	TRBD2	TRBV5-1	.
TGCGCCAGCGGTCAGCAGGGGGGCTACGAGCAGTACTTC	CASGQQGGYEQYF	TRBJ2-7	.	TRBV10-2	.
TGCGCCAGCCAGGGACAGGCCCCCTGGGACGAGCAGTACTTC	CASQGQAPWDEQYF	TRBJ2-7	TRBD1	TRBV10-1	.
TGTGCCAGCAGTCTTTTGGACTCCTACGAGCAGTACTTC	CASSLLDSYEQYF	TRBJ2-7	.	TRBV6-6	few
TGCAGTGCTAGAGATCGGGGGGGGTCAGATACGCAGTATTTT	CSARDRGGSDTQYF	TRBJ2-3	TRBD2	TRBV20-1	.
TGTGCCAGCAGTTTTTCTTCAGCGGGAGTCTCGAAGGAGCAGTTCTTC	CASSFSSAGVSKEQFF	TRBJ2-1	TRBD2	TRBV12-3/TRBV12-4	.
TGTGCCTGGAGTGTGGCAGGGGGCTATCAGCCCCAGCATTTT	CAWSVAGGYQPQHF	TRBJ1-5	TRBD1	TRBV30	few
TGTGCCAGCAGCCCCAGGACGTTAAATGAAAAACTGTTTTTT	CASSPRTLNEKLFF	TRBJ1-4	.	TRBV11-2	few
TGTGCCAGCAGCCTCGGGACTAGCGGGAGCCGGGGGGAAAACATTCAGTACTTC	CASSLGTSGSRGENIQYF	TRBJ2-4	TRBD2	TRBV4-2	few
TGCGCCAGCAGTGAGTCCGACTACCCTCAAGAAGGTGAGCAGTTCTTC	CASSESDYPQEGEQFF	TRBJ2-1	.	TRBV10-2	.
TGTGCCGCGGCGCGGGGGAGGACCTACGAGCAGTACTTC	CAAARGRTYEQYF	TRBJ2-7	TRBD2	TRBV7-3	.
TGTGCCAGCACTCCAGGGCCGAACACTGAAGCTTTCTTT	CASTPGPNTEAFF	TRBJ1-1	.	TRBV11-2	.
TGTGCCTGGAGTGGTGGGGAACAGCCCCAGCATTTT	CAWSGGEQPQHF	TRBJ1-5	.	TRBV30	few
TGCAGCGCACGGACTAGCGGGAGTTACGAGCAGTACTTC	CSARTSGSYEQYF	TRBJ2-7	TRBD2	TRBV29-1	.
TGTGCCAGCAGCACGCTCCCGGGACTCCGGGGGAGAGATACGCAGTATTTT	CASSTLPGLRGRDTQYF	TRBJ2-3	.	TRBV27	few
TGTGCCAGCAGCGGGCTTCAGGGTCCCCAGCATTTT	CASSGLQGPQHF	TRBJ1-5	.	TRBV7-6	few
TGTGCCAGCAGCTTGGGACAGGGGGTAACTGAAGCTTTCTTT	CASSLGQGVTEAFF	TRBJ1-1	TRBD1	TRBV5-4	once
TGCGCCAGCAGTCCTAATGGACAGGTTATTGGCGAGCAGTACTTC	CASSPNGQVIGEQYF	TRBJ2-7	TRBD1	TRBV5-1	few
TGTGCCAGCAGCCATGGGGGGGAGGGCCCCTACAATGAGCAGTTCTTC	CASSHGGEGPYNEQFF	TRBJ2-1	TRBD2	TRBV11-2	.
TGTGCCAGCATCTCTGGGGGCTTCTCTGGAAACACCATATATTTT	CASISGGFSGNTIYF	TRBJ1-3	.	TRBV28	.